The clone carrying this TCR beta chain was observed a handful of times. Antigen: not known. Germline trimming cut 2 bases from V and 8 bases from J; bases unmatched to any gene: 11. Germline CDR1 reads MNHEY; CDR2 reads SVGEGT. The CDR3 extends over 16 amino acids. With a J-beta primer mix and a sample-barcoded 5' primer, a second PCR ran 7 to 11 cycles. Using its own MiXCR run on the 5' RACE reads, TCRdb lists one record per CDR3 protein. The profile shows hundreds of thousands of distinct CDR3 sequences, roughly 43% of them singletons. Donors were healthy Caucasian individuals from Russia aged roughly 6 to 95. No fewer than 5 micrograms of total RNA were isolated from every sample. The sample belongs to a study of blood T cells in healthy people across ages. Overall study results and limits: In older individuals, TCR beta diversity per million T cells was lower, falling roughly linearly with age. PBMCs were not sorted, which prevented a conclusive comparison of naive versus antigen-experienced cells.

The rearrangement uses TRBV6-2 or TRBV6-3 and TRBJ2-1; 8 nucleotides line up with TRBD2. Sequenced material: blood. The sequence was obtained from a woman between 55 and 75 years old in good health. This CDR3 reads CASSYEGSGRDYEQFF. The CDR3 bases are TGTGCCAGCAGTTACGAAGGGAGCGGGAGAGACTATGAGCAGTTCTTC.